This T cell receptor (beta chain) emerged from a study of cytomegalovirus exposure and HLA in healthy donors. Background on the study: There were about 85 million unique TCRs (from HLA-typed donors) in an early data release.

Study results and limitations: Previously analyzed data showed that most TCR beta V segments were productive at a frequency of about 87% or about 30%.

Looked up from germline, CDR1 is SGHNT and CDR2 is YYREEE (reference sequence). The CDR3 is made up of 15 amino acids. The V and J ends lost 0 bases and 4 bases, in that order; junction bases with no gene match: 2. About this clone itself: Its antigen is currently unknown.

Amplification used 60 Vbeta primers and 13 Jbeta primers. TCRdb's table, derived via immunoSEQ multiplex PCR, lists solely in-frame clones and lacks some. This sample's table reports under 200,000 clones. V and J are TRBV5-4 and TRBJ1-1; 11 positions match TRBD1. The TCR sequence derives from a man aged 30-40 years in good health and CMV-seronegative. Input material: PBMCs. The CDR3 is CASSLAGTGGTEAFF. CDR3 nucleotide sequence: TGTGCCAGCAGCTTGGCCGGGACAGGGGGCACTGAAGCTTTCTTT.